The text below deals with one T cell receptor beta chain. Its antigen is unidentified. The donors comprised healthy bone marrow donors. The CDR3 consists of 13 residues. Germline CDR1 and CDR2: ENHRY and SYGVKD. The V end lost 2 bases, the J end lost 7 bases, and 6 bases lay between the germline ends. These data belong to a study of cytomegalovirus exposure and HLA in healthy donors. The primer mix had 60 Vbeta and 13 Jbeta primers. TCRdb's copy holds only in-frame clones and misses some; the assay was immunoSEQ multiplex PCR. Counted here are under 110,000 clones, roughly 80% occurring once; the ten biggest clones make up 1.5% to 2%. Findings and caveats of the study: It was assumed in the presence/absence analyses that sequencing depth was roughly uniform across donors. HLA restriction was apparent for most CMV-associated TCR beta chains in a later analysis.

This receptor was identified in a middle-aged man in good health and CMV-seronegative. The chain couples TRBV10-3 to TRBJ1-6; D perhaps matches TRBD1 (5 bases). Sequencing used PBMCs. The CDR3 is CAISEDSNSPLHF. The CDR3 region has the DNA TGTGCCATCAGTGAGGACAGCAATTCACCCCTCCACTTT.